A selection of T cell receptor beta chains follows, all from one sample in a study of T cell repertoires in cytomegalovirus infection. The antigens of these receptors remain unknown. From the reads, TCRdb called clonotypes with MiXCR, one entry per CDR3 protein. The sample consists of fewer than 350,000 distinct CDR3 sequences, almost 30% of them appearing once. The sequences come from cultured PBMCs, collected from culture after CMV antigen stimulation. The source is a human donor in good health (CMV status not recorded). Some clones in this sample may be carry-over from other donors' samples. Each CDR3 is given with its conserved first and last residue. The D gene is left open where the match is weak. Clone size is stated in some rows and not others, as once, few, many or a class when expanded.

clone size	J gene	D gene	V gene	CDR3 DNA	CDR3 protein
.	TRBJ1-4	.	TRBV11-2	TGTGCCAGCAGCTTCCTAGATGGGGGACCGCCTTTTTCAACTAATGAAAAACTGTTTTTT	CASSFLDGGPPFSTNEKLFF
many	TRBJ2-2	.	TRBV11-2	TGTGCCAGCAGTCCTAGGGGGAGCACCGGGGAGCTGTTTTTT	CASSPRGSTGELFF
many	TRBJ1-4	.	TRBV7-9	TGTGCCAGCAGTTACCCCGGCTCGGGCCCAACTAATGAAAAACTGTTTTTT	CASSYPGSGPTNEKLFF
many	TRBJ2-7	.	TRBV7-2	TGTGCCAGCAGCCTCAACAGGGACTACGAGCAGTACTTC	CASSLNRDYEQYF
.	TRBJ2-5	TRBD2	TRBV27	TGTGCCAGCAGTTTCCTCACTAGCGGGAGGCAAGAGACCCAGTACTTC	CASSFLTSGRQETQYF
.	TRBJ2-7	.	TRBV19	TGTGCCAGTAGTATACCCAGGAATCCCTACGAGCAGTACTTC	CASSIPRNPYEQYF
.	TRBJ1-1	.	TRBV7-3	TGTGCCAGCAGCTTATTCGTGAACACTGAAGCTTTCTTT	CASSLFVNTEAFF
few	TRBJ1-2	TRBD1	TRBV7-6	TGTGCCAGCAGCACCGGGACAGGCCACTATGGCTACACCTTC	CASSTGTGHYGYTF
.	TRBJ2-2	TRBD2	TRBV19	TGTGCCAGTAGTGTAATCCACCCGGGACTAGCGGTGGGGGAAGTCACCGGGGAGCTGTTTTTT	CASSVIHPGLAVGEVTGELFF
.	TRBJ2-7	TRBD2	TRBV29-1	TGCAGCGTTGAGCTGACTAGCGGCTCCTACGAGCAGTACTTC	CSVELTSGSYEQYF
.	TRBJ1-4	.	TRBV15	TGTGCCACCAGCAGAGCGGGGGCAGGGCTAGCAACTAATGAAAAACTGTTTTTT	CATSRAGAGLATNEKLFF
.	TRBJ1-4	.	TRBV6-5	TGTGCCAGCAGTTACTCTGGGGAAAAACTGTTTTTT	CASSYSGEKLFF
.	TRBJ2-1	TRBD2	TRBV20-1	TGCAGTGCTGCGGGAGGGACTAGCGGGAGAAGGGGGGGCTCCTACAATGAGCAGTTCTTC	CSAAGGTSGRRGGSYNEQFF
.	TRBJ2-5	.	TRBV7-4	TGTGCCAGCAGCCGCCGAGGGGTGGGCGCGTACCAAGAGACCCAGTACTTC	CASSRRGVGAYQETQYF
many	TRBJ2-5	TRBD2	TRBV7-9	TGTGCCAGCAGCCAAGGACTAGCGTACTACCAAGAGACCCAGTACTTC	CASSQGLAYYQETQYF
.	TRBJ2-1	TRBD1	TRBV6-1	TGTGCCAGCAAGAGGACAGGGGGTAATGAGCAGTTCTTC	CASKRTGGNEQFF
.	TRBJ1-6	TRBD1	TRBV5-4	TGTGCCAGCAGCTCCCCCACAGGGGGCGCGATTTCACCCCTCCACTTT	CASSSPTGGAISPLHF
.	TRBJ1-2	TRBD1	TRBV19	TGTGCCAGTAGTATAGCGCCGGGACAGGGCCCCGATGGCTACACCTTC	CASSIAPGQGPDGYTF
.	TRBJ2-2	TRBD2	TRBV12-3/TRBV12-4	TGTGCCAGCAGTTCCCTAGCCGGGAGGCCCACCGGGGAGCTGTTTTTT	CASSSLAGRPTGELFF
.	TRBJ1-3	.	TRBV7-6	TGTGCCAGCAGCCTAGGACTGACCAGCTCTGGAAACACCATATATTTT	CASSLGLTSSGNTIYF
few	TRBJ2-1	TRBD2	TRBV14	TGTGCCAGCAGTCCCGGACTAGCGGGAGGGCCTAGTGAGCAGTTCTTC	CASSPGLAGGPSEQFF
few	TRBJ1-5	TRBD1	TRBV7-9	TGTGCCAGCAGCCGAACAGGGGGCGCAGAACAGCCCCAGCATTTT	CASSRTGGAEQPQHF
few	TRBJ1-1	.	TRBV12-3/TRBV12-4	TGTGCCAGCAGTTACGTGTTGGGGGCTGAAGCTTTCTTT	CASSYVLGAEAFF
.	TRBJ2-2	.	TRBV29-1	TGCAGCGCTGTGGATGGCGGGGAGCTGTTTTTT	CSAVDGGELFF
.	TRBJ2-7	.	TRBV4-2	TGTGCCAGCAGCCAAGTCGGAGGGGTCAGGCACGAGCAGTACTTC	CASSQVGGVRHEQYF
few	TRBJ1-1	TRBD1	TRBV4-2	TGTGCCAGCAGCCAAGGCGCAGGGGGGGCTACTGAAGCTTTCTTT	CASSQGAGGATEAFF
few	TRBJ2-5	TRBD1	TRBV7-9	TGTGCCAGCAGCGACAGGGTTGTGGAGACCCAGTACTTC	CASSDRVVETQYF
.	TRBJ1-2	.	TRBV11-2	TGTGCCAGCAGCTCCGGGGTGGGCTATGGCTACACCTTC	CASSSGVGYGYTF
.	TRBJ2-7	.	TRBV11-2	TGTGCCAGCAGCCCAGAGGGGGAGGGGGACGAGCAGTACTTC	CASSPEGEGDEQYF
.	TRBJ2-1	TRBD2	TRBV5-4	TGTGCCAGCAGCCTAAGCGGGGGGGGCAGGGATGAGCAGTTCTTC	CASSLSGGGRDEQFF
once	TRBJ2-2	TRBD2	TRBV12-3/TRBV12-4	TGTGCCAGCAGTCTCCGACTAGCGGGAGACACCGGGGAGCTGTTTTTT	CASSLRLAGDTGELFF
.	TRBJ1-2	TRBD1	TRBV20-1	TGCAGTGCTAGAGGGCAGGGGGCCAATGGCTACACCTTC	CSARGQGANGYTF
few	TRBJ2-1	.	TRBV29-1	TGCAGCGTTCCCAATTCGCGGGATCCCTACAATGAGCAGTTCTTC	CSVPNSRDPYNEQFF
few	TRBJ1-2	.	TRBV11-1	TGTGCCAGCAGCCTGGGGGGGGCCCGTCCCTATGGCTACACCTTC	CASSLGGARPYGYTF
few	TRBJ1-2	.	TRBV7-9	TGTGCCAGCAGCGCTGGGCAGGGACTTGGCTACACCTTC	CASSAGQGLGYTF
once	TRBJ1-1	.	TRBV14	TGTGCCAGCAGCCAAGTAGTCACCATGAACACTGAAGCTTTCTTT	CASSQVVTMNTEAFF
.	TRBJ2-4	.	TRBV6-1	TGTGCCAGCGTACCGCGCGGAAGGGCCGGAGCTGGGGCCAAAAACATTCAGTACTTC	CASVPRGRAGAGAKNIQYF
few	TRBJ2-1	TRBD2	TRBV7-6	TGTGCCAGCAGCTTACAGAGCGGGGGGTTATACAATGAGCAGTTCTTC	CASSLQSGGLYNEQFF
.	TRBJ2-4	.	TRBV13	TGTGCCAGCAGCTCCCGTCGGGGGCTCCTAAACATTCAGTACTTC	CASSSRRGLLNIQYF
many	TRBJ2-3	.	TRBV27	TGTGCCAGCAGTTTGTCTTACAGGGACACAGATACGCAGTATTTT	CASSLSYRDTDTQYF
many	TRBJ1-1	.	TRBV7-8	TGTGCCAGCAGCGGGCCGGGGCGAACTGAAGCTTTCTTT	CASSGPGRTEAFF
many	TRBJ2-2	.	TRBV7-3	TGTGCCAGCAGTCCCCCGGCCGGGGAGCTGTTTTTT	CASSPPAGELFF
.	TRBJ2-5	.	TRBV27	TGTGCCAGCAGGCTTAGGGGGGGGAACCAAGAGACCCAGTACTTC	CASRLRGGNQETQYF
many	TRBJ1-1	TRBD1	TRBV7-2	TGTGCCAGCAGCCAGCCCCGGGACAGGGTTACTGAAGCTTTCTTT	CASSQPRDRVTEAFF
.	TRBJ1-3	TRBD1	TRBV18	TGTGCCAGCTCACCTAGGAGTGGACAGGCGAGCTCTGGAAACACCATATATTTT	CASSPRSGQASSGNTIYF
.	TRBJ2-1	.	TRBV10-1	TGCGCCAGCAGTGAAGGCCAAGGGGGGTTCAATGAGCAGTTCTTC	CASSEGQGGFNEQFF
few	TRBJ2-5	TRBD1	TRBV27	TGTGCCAGCAGCATCGGACAGGGGCGAGAGACCCAGTACTTC	CASSIGQGRETQYF
.	TRBJ2-7	TRBD1	TRBV7-4	TGTGCCAGCGTCTCAGGGGGCTACGAGCAGTACTTC	CASVSGGYEQYF
.	TRBJ2-1	TRBD1	TRBV10-3	TGTGCCATCAGTGAGTCTTACCGGGACAGGCAGAATGAGCAGTTCTTC	CAISESYRDRQNEQFF
few	TRBJ1-1	.	TRBV7-3	TGTGCCAGCAGCTCTGACCCAGACACTGAAGCTTTCTTT	CASSSDPDTEAFF
few	TRBJ2-7	TRBD2	TRBV24-1	TGTGCCACCAGTGATCCATCAGCGGGAGGACTCAACAAGCAGTACTTC	CATSDPSAGGLNKQYF
.	TRBJ1-3	.	TRBV29-1	TGCAGCGTTGAAGGGGACCGAGGGACTGGAAACACCATATATTTT	CSVEGDRGTGNTIYF
few	TRBJ2-3	TRBD2	TRBV7-6	TGTGCCAGCAGCTTAGCTAATAGCGGGGGGGATCCAGATACGCAGTATTTT	CASSLANSGGDPDTQYF
few	TRBJ2-1	TRBD1	TRBV29-1	TGCAGCGTCGGACAGGGGTACGTCGATGAGCAGTTCTTC	CSVGQGYVDEQFF